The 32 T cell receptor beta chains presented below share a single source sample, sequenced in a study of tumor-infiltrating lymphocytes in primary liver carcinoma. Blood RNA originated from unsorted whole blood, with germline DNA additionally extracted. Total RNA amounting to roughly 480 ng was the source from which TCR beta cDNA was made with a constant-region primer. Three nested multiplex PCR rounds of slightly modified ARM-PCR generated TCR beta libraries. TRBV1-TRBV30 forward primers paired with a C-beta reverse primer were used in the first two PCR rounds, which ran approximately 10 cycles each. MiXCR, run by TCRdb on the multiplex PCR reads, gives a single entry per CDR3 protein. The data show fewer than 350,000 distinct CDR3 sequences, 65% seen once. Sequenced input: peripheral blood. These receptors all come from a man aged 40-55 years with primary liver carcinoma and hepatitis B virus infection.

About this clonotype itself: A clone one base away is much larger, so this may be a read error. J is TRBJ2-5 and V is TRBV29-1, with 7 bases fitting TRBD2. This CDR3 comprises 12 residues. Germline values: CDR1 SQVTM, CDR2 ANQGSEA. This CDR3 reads CSSSSGLEAQYF. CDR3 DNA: TGCAGCTCCTCTAGCGGACTAGAGGCCCAGTACTTC. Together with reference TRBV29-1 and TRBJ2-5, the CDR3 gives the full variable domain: SAVISQKPSRDICQRGTSLTIQCQVDSQVTMMFWYRQQPGQSLTLIATANQGSEATYESGFVIDKFPISRPNLTFSTLTVSNMSPEDSSIYLCSSSSGLEAQYFGPGTRLLVL.

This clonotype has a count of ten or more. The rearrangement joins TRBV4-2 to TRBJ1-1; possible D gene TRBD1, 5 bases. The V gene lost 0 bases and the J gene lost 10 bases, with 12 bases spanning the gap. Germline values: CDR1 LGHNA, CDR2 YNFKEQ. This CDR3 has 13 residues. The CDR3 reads CASSQDRDGVAFF. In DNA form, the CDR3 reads TGTGCCAGCAGCCAAGACAGGGATGGGGTAGCTTTCTTT.

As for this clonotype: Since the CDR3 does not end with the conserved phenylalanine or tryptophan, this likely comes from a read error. The CDR3 nucleotides read TGTGCCAGCAGTTACGATGGGCTGGGCTATGGCTACACCTTA. Translating gives CASSYDGLGYGYTL. The rearrangement joins TRBV6-5 to TRBJ1-2; no firm D call. There are 14 residues in the CDR3. CDR1 is MNHEY, CDR2 SVGAGI, per germline. V was pared by 2 bases and J by 4 bases, with 11 bases between.

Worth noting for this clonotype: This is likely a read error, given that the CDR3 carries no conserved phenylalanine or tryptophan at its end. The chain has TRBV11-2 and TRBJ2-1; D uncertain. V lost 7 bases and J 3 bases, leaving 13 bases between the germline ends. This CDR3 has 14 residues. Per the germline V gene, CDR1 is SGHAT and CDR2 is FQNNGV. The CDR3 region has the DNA TGTGCCAGCACCCCCGATGGCGGCTACAATGAGCAGTTCTTA. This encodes CASTPDGGYNEQFL.

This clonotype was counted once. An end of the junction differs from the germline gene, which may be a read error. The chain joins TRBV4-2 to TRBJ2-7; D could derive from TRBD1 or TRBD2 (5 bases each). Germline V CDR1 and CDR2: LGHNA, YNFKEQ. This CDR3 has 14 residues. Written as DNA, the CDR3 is TGTGCCACCAGCCCTGGGACGGGTTCCTACGTGCAGTACTTC. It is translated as CATSPGTGSYVQYF.

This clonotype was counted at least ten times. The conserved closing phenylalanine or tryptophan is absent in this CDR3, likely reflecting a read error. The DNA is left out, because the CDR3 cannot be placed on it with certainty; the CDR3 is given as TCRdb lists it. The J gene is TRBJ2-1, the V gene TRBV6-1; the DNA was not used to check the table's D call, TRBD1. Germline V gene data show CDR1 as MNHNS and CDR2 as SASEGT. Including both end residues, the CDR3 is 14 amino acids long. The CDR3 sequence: CASSEALQAGLEGV.

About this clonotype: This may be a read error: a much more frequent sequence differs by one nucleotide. For the CDR3, the DNA is TGTGCCATCAGCCGGGACTTCAGGCTAAATGAGCAGTTCTTC. Protein product: CAISRDFRLNEQFF. The V gene is TRBV6-5, the J gene TRBJ2-1; TRBD2 might be the D (6 bases). Trimming took off 10 bases at V and 7 bases at J, with 20 bases between the two ends. The V gene's germline CDR1 is MNHEY and CDR2 SVGAGI. CDR3 length: 14 amino acids.

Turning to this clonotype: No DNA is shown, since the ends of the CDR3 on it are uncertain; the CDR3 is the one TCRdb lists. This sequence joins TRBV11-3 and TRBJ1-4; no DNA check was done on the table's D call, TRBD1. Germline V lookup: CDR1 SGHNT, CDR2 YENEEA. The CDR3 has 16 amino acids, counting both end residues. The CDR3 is CARSFGTGATNEKMFF.

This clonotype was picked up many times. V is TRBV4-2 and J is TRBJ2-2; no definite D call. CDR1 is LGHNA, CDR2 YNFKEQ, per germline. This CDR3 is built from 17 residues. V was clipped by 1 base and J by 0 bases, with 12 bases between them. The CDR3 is CASSQGDWDSNTGELFF. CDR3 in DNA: TGTGCCAGCAGCCAAGGTGACTGGGATTCGAACACCGGGGAGCTGTTTTTT.

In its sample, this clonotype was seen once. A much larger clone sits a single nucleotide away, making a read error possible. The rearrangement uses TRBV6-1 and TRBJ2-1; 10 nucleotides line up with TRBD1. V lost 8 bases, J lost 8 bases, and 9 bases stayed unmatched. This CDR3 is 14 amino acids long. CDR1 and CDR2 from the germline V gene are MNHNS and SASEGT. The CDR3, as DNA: TGTGCCAGCGTGAAGGACAGGGGGGTAGATGAGCAGTTCTTC. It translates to CASVKDRGVDEQFF.

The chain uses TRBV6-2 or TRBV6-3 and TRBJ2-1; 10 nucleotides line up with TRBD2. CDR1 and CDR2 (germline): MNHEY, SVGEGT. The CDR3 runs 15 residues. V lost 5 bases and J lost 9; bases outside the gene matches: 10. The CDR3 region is CASSQSGGEYSEQFF. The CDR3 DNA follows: TGTGCCAGCAGTCAGAGCGGGGGGGAGTATAGTGAGCAGTTCTTC.

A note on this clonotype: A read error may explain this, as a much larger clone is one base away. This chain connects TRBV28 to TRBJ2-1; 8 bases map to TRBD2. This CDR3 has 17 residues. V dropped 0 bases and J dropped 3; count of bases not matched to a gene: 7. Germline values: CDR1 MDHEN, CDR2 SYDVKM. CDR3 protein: CASSLWGGSGGYNEQFF. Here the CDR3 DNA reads TGTGCCAGCAGTTTATGGGGAGGGAGCGGGGGCTACAATGAGCAGTTCTTC.

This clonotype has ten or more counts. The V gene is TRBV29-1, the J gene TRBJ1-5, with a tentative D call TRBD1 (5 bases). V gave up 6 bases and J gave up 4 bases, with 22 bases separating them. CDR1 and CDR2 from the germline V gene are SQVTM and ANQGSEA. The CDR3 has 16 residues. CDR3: CSVQAGPAGGNQPQHF. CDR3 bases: TGCAGCGTCCAGGCAGGGCCAGCCGGAGGGAATCAGCCCCAGCATTTT.

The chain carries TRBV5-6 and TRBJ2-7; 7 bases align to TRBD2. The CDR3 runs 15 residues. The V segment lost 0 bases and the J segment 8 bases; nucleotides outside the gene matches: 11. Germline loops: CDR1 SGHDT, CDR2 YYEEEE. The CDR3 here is CASSLAWGSGYKQYF. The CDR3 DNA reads TGTGCCAGCAGCTTGGCTTGGGGTAGCGGGTACAAGCAGTACTTC.

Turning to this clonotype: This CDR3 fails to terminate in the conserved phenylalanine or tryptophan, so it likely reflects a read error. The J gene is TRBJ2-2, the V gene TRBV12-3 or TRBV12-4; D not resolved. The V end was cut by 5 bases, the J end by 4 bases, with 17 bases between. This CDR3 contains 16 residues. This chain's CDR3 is CASSGPVLDSTGELFS. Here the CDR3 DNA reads TGTGCCAGCAGTGGGCCGGTGCTTGATAGCACCGGGGAGCTGTTTTCT.

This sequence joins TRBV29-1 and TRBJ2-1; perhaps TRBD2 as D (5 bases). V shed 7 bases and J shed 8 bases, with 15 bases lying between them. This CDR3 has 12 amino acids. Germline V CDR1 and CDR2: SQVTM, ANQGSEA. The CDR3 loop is CSGSLVRDEQFF. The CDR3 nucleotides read TGCAGCGGCTCACTAGTTCGGGATGAGCAGTTCTTC.

The CDR3 DNA reads TGTGCCAGCAGCTTAGTGGGGACTAGCCCCAGCTACGAGCAGTACTTC. This sequence encodes CASSLVGTSPSYEQYF. V usage is TRBV11-2 and J usage is TRBJ2-7; 9 positions match TRBD2. V was pared by 1 base and J by 3 bases, with 7 bases of the junction left unmatched. Germline V gives CDR1 SGHAT, CDR2 FQNNGV. The CDR3 sequence is 16 residues long.

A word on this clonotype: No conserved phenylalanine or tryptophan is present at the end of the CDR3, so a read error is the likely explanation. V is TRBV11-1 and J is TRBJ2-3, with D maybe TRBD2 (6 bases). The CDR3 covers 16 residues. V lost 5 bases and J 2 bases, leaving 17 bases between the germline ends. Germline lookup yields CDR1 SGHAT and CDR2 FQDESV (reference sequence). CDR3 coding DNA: TGTGCCAGCAGCCCAGGTGCGGGATGGGCCACAGATACGCAGTATCTT. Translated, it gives CASSPGAGWATDTQYL.

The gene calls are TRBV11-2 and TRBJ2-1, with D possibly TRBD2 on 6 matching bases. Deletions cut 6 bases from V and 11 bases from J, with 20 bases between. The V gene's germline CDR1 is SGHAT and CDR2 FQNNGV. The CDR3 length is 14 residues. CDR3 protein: CASSSAGPGNKQFF. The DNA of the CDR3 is TGTGCCAGCAGTTCAGCGGGCCCTGGGAATAAGCAGTTCTTC.

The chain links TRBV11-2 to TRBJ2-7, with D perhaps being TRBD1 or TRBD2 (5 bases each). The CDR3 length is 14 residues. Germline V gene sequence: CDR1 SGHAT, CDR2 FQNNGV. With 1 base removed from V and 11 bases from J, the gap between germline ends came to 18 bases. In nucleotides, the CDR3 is TGTGCCAGCAGCTTAGCCGGGGCTGGCTATGAGAAGTACTTC. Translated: CASSLAGAGYEKYF.

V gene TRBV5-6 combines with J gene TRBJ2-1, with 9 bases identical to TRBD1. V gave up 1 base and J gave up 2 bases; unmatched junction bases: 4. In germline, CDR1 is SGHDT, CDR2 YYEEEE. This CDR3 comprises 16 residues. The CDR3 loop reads CASSLYRTGAYNEQFF. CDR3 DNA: TGTGCCAGCAGCTTGTACAGGACAGGGGCCTACAATGAGCAGTTCTTC.

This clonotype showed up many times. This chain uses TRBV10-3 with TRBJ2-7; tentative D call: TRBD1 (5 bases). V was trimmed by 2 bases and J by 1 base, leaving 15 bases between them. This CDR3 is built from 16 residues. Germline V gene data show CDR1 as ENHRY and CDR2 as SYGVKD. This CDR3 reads CAISEGVNRNSYEQYF. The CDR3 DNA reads TGTGCCATCAGTGAGGGAGTGAACAGGAATTCCTACGAGCAGTACTTC.

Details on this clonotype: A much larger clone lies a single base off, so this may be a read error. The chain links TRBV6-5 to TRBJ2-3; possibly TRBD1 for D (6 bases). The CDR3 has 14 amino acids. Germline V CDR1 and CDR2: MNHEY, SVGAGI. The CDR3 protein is CASSHRVNPDMQYF. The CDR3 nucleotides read TGTGCCAGCAGTCACAGGGTGAACCCAGATATGCAGTATTTT.

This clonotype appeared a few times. The CDR3 coding sequence is TGCAGCGTTGGGGGGACAGGTGTGAACACTGAAGCTTTCTTT. Encoded protein: CSVGGTGVNTEAFF. This sequence joins TRBV29-1 and TRBJ1-1, with TRBD1 identical over 8 bases. Germline CDR1 reads SQVTM; CDR2 reads ANQGSEA. The V gene end was trimmed by 4 bases and the J gene end by 0 bases; junction bases not matched to a gene: 4. This CDR3 has 14 amino acids.

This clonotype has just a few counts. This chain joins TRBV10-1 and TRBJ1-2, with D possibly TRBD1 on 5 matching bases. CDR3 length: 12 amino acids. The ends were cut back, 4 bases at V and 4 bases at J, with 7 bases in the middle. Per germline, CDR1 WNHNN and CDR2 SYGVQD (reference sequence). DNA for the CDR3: TGCGCCAGCAGTGTTGGGGGCTATGGCTACACCTTC. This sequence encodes CASSVGGYGYTF.

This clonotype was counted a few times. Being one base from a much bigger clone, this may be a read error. CDR3 nucleotides: TGTGCCATCAGTGAGTCGGGGGGTCAGCCCCAGCATTTT. It encodes CAISESGGQPQHF. The rearrangement links TRBV10-3 to TRBJ1-5; weak D call: TRBD1 (5 bases). Germline CDR1 reads ENHRY; CDR2 reads SYGVKD. V was clipped by 0 bases and J by 6 bases, with 6 bases between them. The CDR3 loop spans 13 amino acids.

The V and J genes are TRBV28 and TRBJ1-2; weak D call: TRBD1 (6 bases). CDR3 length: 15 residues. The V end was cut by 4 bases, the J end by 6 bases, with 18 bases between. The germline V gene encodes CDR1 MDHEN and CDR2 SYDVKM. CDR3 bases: TGTGCCAGCAGTTACCCGGGGGGCCGGCCCAATGGCTACACCTTC. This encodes CASSYPGGRPNGYTF.

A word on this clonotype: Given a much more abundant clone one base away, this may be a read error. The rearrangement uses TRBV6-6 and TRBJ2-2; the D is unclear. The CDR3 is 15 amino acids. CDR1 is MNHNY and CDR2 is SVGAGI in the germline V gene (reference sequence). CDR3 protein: CTSSFRLQDTGELFF. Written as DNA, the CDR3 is TGTACCAGCAGTTTTCGACTCCAGGACACCGGGGAGCTGTTTTTT.

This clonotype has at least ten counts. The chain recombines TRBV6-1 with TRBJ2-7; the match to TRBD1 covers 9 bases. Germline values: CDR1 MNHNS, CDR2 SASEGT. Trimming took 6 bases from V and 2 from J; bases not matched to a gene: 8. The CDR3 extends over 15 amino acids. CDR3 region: CASSPTGQGAYEQYF. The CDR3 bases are TGTGCCAGCAGCCCAACGGGACAGGGCGCCTACGAGCAGTACTTC.

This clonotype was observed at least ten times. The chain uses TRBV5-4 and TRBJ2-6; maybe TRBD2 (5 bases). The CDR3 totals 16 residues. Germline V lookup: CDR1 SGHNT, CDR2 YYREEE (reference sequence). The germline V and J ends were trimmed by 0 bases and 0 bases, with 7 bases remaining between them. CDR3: CASSLARDSGANVLTF. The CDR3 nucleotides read TGTGCCAGCAGCTTGGCCCGGGACTCTGGGGCCAACGTCCTGACTTTC.

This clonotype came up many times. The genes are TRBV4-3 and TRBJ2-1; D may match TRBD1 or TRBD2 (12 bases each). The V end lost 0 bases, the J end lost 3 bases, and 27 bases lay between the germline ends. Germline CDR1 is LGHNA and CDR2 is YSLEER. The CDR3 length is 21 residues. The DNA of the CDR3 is TGCGCCAGCAGCCAAGAGGGGACAGGGGGCCTAGCGGGAGGGCACTACAATGAGCAGTTCTTC. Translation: CASSQEGTGGLAGGHYNEQFF.

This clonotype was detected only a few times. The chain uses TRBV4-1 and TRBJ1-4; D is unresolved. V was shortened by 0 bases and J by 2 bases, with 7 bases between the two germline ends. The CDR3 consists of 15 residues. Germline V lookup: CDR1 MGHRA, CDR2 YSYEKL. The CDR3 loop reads CASSQDMGTNEKLFF. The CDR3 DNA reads TGCGCCAGCAGCCAAGACATGGGTACTAATGAAAAACTGTTTTTT.